These T cell receptor beta chains were read from a single sample in a study of CD8 T cells in Susac syndrome. TCRdb fed the immunoSEQ multiplex PCR reads into MiXCR, producing one record per CDR3 protein. The sample lists a few hundred thousand distinct CDR3 sequences, about 95% occurring once. The sample taken for sequencing was CD4+ T cells from PBMCs. These receptors were taken from a human donor with Susac syndrome. Each CDR3 is given with its conserved first and last residue. Fields, in order: J gene, clone size, V gene, D gene, CDR3 DNA, CDR3 protein. D genes are given only for firm matches. Clone size is shown for a subset of rows, as once, few, many or a class of expanded clone.

j_gene: TRBJ1-1; abundance: few; v_gene: TRBV21-1; d_gene: NA; CDR3nt: TGTGCCAGCAGCGGGGAGGCTGAAGCTTTCTTT; CDR3aa: CASSGEAEAFF
j_gene: TRBJ1-6; abundance: NA; v_gene: TRBV28; d_gene: NA; CDR3nt: TGTGCCAGCAGTTTAGGGCCCGGCTATTCGGCCCTCCACTTT; CDR3aa: CASSLGPGYSALHF
j_gene: TRBJ2-5; abundance: NA; v_gene: TRBV5-6; d_gene: TRBD2; CDR3nt: TGTGCCAGCAGCTTGGTAACTAGCGGGCCCCGGGAGACCCAGTACTTC; CDR3aa: CASSLVTSGPRETQYF
j_gene: TRBJ2-7; abundance: NA; v_gene: TRBV7-3; d_gene: NA; CDR3nt: TGTGCCAGCAGCCCAGGGGGTGACGGGGGGGCCGCGGGCGAGCAGTACTTC; CDR3aa: CASSPGGDGGAAGEQYF
j_gene: TRBJ2-3; abundance: NA; v_gene: TRBV20-1; d_gene: TRBD2; CDR3nt: TGCAGTGGAGAGCGGGGGGCCCCCGATACGCAGTATTTT; CDR3aa: CSGERGAPDTQYF
j_gene: TRBJ2-7; abundance: few; v_gene: TRBV7-2; d_gene: NA; CDR3nt: TGTGCCAGCAGCTTGGGTACGGATTCCTACGAGCAGTACTTC; CDR3aa: CASSLGTDSYEQYF
j_gene: TRBJ1-1; abundance: NA; v_gene: TRBV6-2/TRBV6-3; d_gene: NA; CDR3nt: TGTGCCAGCAATCAAGGGGGGGAAGCTTTCTTT; CDR3aa: CASNQGGEAFF
j_gene: TRBJ1-2; abundance: NA; v_gene: TRBV28; d_gene: NA; CDR3nt: TGTGCCAGCAGGCCTCAGGAGGTCCATGGCTACACCTTC; CDR3aa: CASRPQEVHGYTF
j_gene: TRBJ1-2; abundance: NA; v_gene: TRBV6-6; d_gene: NA; CDR3nt: TGTGCCAGCAGTTACTCGAAGGGTAACTATGGCTACACCTTC; CDR3aa: CASSYSKGNYGYTF
j_gene: TRBJ2-3; abundance: few; v_gene: TRBV3-1; d_gene: NA; CDR3nt: TGTGCCAGCAGCCAAGATTCGGGGTCAGATACGCAGTATTTT; CDR3aa: CASSQDSGSDTQYF
j_gene: TRBJ2-2; abundance: NA; v_gene: TRBV30; d_gene: NA; CDR3nt: TGTGCCTGGCGGGGTTGGTGGGACGGGGAGCTGTTTTTT; CDR3aa: CAWRGWWDGELFF
j_gene: TRBJ2-3; abundance: NA; v_gene: TRBV12-3/TRBV12-4; d_gene: NA; CDR3nt: TGTGCCAGCAGCCATACAGGGTCAGATACGCAGTATTTT; CDR3aa: CASSHTGSDTQYF
j_gene: TRBJ1-2; abundance: NA; v_gene: TRBV20-1; d_gene: TRBD1; CDR3nt: TGCAGTGCTGCACCCCCGGGACAGGGACTTAGGCACTATGGCTACACCTTC; CDR3aa: CSAAPPGQGLRHYGYTF
j_gene: TRBJ2-7; abundance: NA; v_gene: TRBV20-1; d_gene: TRBD2; CDR3nt: TGCAGTGCGTCGACTAGCGGGCGGACGGTGTTCTCCTACGAGCAGTACTTC; CDR3aa: CSASTSGRTVFSYEQYF
j_gene: TRBJ1-4; abundance: NA; v_gene: TRBV30; d_gene: TRBD1; CDR3nt: TGTGCCTGGATAGGACAGGCGGGGGGAAAACTGTTTTTT; CDR3aa: CAWIGQAGGKLFF
j_gene: TRBJ1-1; abundance: NA; v_gene: TRBV29-1; d_gene: NA; CDR3nt: TGCAGCGTTGGGGGGGAAACTGAAGCTTTCTTT; CDR3aa: CSVGGETEAFF
j_gene: TRBJ2-5; abundance: once; v_gene: TRBV7-8; d_gene: NA; CDR3nt: TGTGCCAGCAGCTTAGATCGGGTAGCGGAGACCCAGTACTTC; CDR3aa: CASSLDRVAETQYF
j_gene: TRBJ1-1; abundance: NA; v_gene: TRBV21-1; d_gene: NA; CDR3nt: TGTGCCAGCAGCAAAGTGGCTGACATGAACACTGAAGCTTTCTTT; CDR3aa: CASSKVADMNTEAFF
j_gene: TRBJ2-2; abundance: NA; v_gene: TRBV5-4; d_gene: TRBD1; CDR3nt: TGTGCCAGCACCCGGGACAGGGCGAACACCGGGGAGCTGTTTTTT; CDR3aa: CASTRDRANTGELFF
j_gene: TRBJ1-1; abundance: NA; v_gene: TRBV6-1; d_gene: NA; CDR3nt: TGTGCCAGCAGTGAACCGACGAACACTGAAGCTTTCTTT; CDR3aa: CASSEPTNTEAFF
j_gene: TRBJ1-2; abundance: NA; v_gene: TRBV6-1; d_gene: TRBD1; CDR3nt: TGTGCCAGCAGTGTAACAGGGGGTAGTGGCTACACCTTC; CDR3aa: CASSVTGGSGYTF
j_gene: TRBJ2-1; abundance: NA; v_gene: TRBV9; d_gene: NA; CDR3nt: TGTGCCAGCAGCTACAGGGAGTTGGAGCAGTTCTTC; CDR3aa: CASSYRELEQFF
j_gene: TRBJ2-1; abundance: NA; v_gene: TRBV6-2/TRBV6-3; d_gene: NA; CDR3nt: TGTGCCGGCTCGAGGGGGTCTGGCAATGAGCAGTTCTTC; CDR3aa: CAGSRGSGNEQFF
j_gene: TRBJ1-1; abundance: NA; v_gene: TRBV30; d_gene: NA; CDR3nt: TGTGCCTGGACCTGGGGTGGGTTCAACACTGAAGCTTTCTTT; CDR3aa: CAWTWGGFNTEAFF
j_gene: TRBJ1-1; abundance: NA; v_gene: TRBV7-3; d_gene: NA; CDR3nt: TGTGCCAGCAGCCAGGACGGTGAAGCTTTCTTT; CDR3aa: CASSQDGEAFF
j_gene: TRBJ1-2; abundance: NA; v_gene: TRBV9; d_gene: TRBD1; CDR3nt: TGTGCCAGCAGCTTCGGACAGGGGACGGATGGCTACACCTTC; CDR3aa: CASSFGQGTDGYTF
j_gene: TRBJ2-1; abundance: NA; v_gene: TRBV18; d_gene: NA; CDR3nt: TGTGCCAGCTCACCAACTAGTAGTAACAATGAGCAGTTCTTC; CDR3aa: CASSPTSSNNEQFF
j_gene: TRBJ2-5; abundance: NA; v_gene: TRBV7-3; d_gene: TRBD1; CDR3nt: TGTGCCAGCAGCTTAATGGGGGGGACAGGGGAGACCCAGTACTTC; CDR3aa: CASSLMGGTGETQYF
j_gene: TRBJ2-5; abundance: NA; v_gene: TRBV12-3/TRBV12-4; d_gene: NA; CDR3nt: TGTGCCAGCAGGTTGGGACCAGCAATAGAGACCCAGTACTTC; CDR3aa: CASRLGPAIETQYF
j_gene: TRBJ2-7; abundance: NA; v_gene: TRBV30; d_gene: TRBD1; CDR3nt: TGTGCCTGGAGTGACAGGGGTTCCGACGAGCAGTACTTC; CDR3aa: CAWSDRGSDEQYF
j_gene: TRBJ1-4; abundance: NA; v_gene: TRBV9; d_gene: NA; CDR3nt: TGTGCCAGCAGCGTAGGGCAGTTAAATGAAAAACTGTTTTTT; CDR3aa: CASSVGQLNEKLFF
j_gene: TRBJ1-1; abundance: NA; v_gene: TRBV30; d_gene: NA; CDR3nt: TGTGCCTGGAGTAAAAACAGGGTGGGCACTGAAGCTTTCTTT; CDR3aa: CAWSKNRVGTEAFF
j_gene: TRBJ1-2; abundance: NA; v_gene: TRBV20-1; d_gene: TRBD1; CDR3nt: TGCAGTGCTAACCATAGGGACAGCGTAATCCGCTACACCTTC; CDR3aa: CSANHRDSVIRYTF
j_gene: TRBJ2-5; abundance: NA; v_gene: TRBV3-1; d_gene: NA; CDR3nt: TGTGCCAGCAGCCAGATCGAGACCCAGTACTTC; CDR3aa: CASSQIETQYF
j_gene: TRBJ1-6; abundance: NA; v_gene: TRBV7-3; d_gene: NA; CDR3nt: TGTGCCAGCAGGTCTGGGGCCTATAATTCACCCCTCCACTTT; CDR3aa: CASRSGAYNSPLHF